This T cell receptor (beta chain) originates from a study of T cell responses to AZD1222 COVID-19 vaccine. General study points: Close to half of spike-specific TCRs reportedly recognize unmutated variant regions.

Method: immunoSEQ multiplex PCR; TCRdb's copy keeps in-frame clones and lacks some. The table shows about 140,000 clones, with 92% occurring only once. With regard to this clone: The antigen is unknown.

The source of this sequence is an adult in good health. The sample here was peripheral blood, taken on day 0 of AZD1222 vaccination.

CDR3 nucleotide sequence: TGTGCCAGCAGCGTAGGACAGAGCTCCTATAATTCACCCCTCCACTTT. Protein sequence: CASSVGQSSYNSPLHF. The chain combines TRBV9 with TRBJ1-6; maybe TRBD1 (5 bases). CDR1 is SGDLS and CDR2 is YYNGEE in the germline V gene. CDR3 length: 16 residues. V gave up 0 bases and J gave up 0 bases, with 7 bases separating them.